The next 6 T cell receptor beta chains were all read from a single sample in a study of T cell repertoires in cytomegalovirus infection. Their specific antigens are unknown. TCRdb reanalysed the reads using MiXCR and keeps one entry per CDR3 protein. Of 900,000 to 950,000 distinct CDR3 sequences listed, about a third are singletons. The starting material was cultured CD8+ T cells from PBMCs, obtained from culture after CMV antigen stimulation. The source is a human donor in good health (CMV status not recorded). Some clones in this sample may be carry-over from other donors' samples.

V is TRBV5-4 and J is TRBJ2-7, with D possibly being TRBD2 (6 bases). Germline assignment: CDR1 SGHNT and CDR2 YYREEE (reference sequence). This CDR3 comprises 12 residues. Trimming took 5 bases from V and 7 from J, leaving 13 bases between them. The CDR3 spells CASRAGTSEQYF. The DNA of the CDR3 is TGTGCCAGCAGGGCCGGGACTTCAGAGCAGTACTTC. Full variable domain (outside the CDR3, taken from reference TRBV5-4 and TRBJ2-7): ETGVTQSPTHLIKTRGQQVTLRCSSQSGHNTVSWYQQALGQGPQFIFQYYREEENGRGNFPPRFSGLQFPNYSSELNVNALELDDSALYLCASRAGTSEQYFGPGTRLTVT.

This clonotype was seen more than once but under ten times. The V and J genes are TRBV7-8 and TRBJ2-5, with D unclear. Between the trimmed V and J ends, which lost 7 bases and 5 bases, there was a span of 11 bases. Germline V gene sequence: CDR1 SGHVS, CDR2 FQNEAQ. This CDR3 comprises 12 residues. The CDR3 sequence is CASNLIEETQYF. The CDR3 DNA reads as TGTGCCAGCAACCTTATAGAGGAGACCCAGTACTTC.

This clonotype was seen only once. V usage is TRBV2 and J usage is TRBJ2-5; the D gene is possibly TRBD1 (5 bases). CDR1 SNHLY and CDR2 FYNNEI come from the germline V gene. Trimming cost V 1 base and J 2 bases, with 11 bases left between them. There are 15 residues in the CDR3. The CDR3 here is CASSEEGIEQETQYF. CDR3 coding DNA: TGTGCCAGCAGTGAAGAGGGGATCGAGCAAGAGACCCAGTACTTC.

The chain couples TRBV12-5 to TRBJ2-5, with 15 bases aligning to TRBD2. Trimming removed 5 bases from V and 4 bases from J; junction bases left unmatched: 14. CDR1 is LGHNT, CDR2 FRNRAP, per germline. The CDR3 sequence is 19 residues long. CDR3 sequence: CASGIWTSGGEASGETQYF. The CDR3 nucleotides read TGTGCTAGTGGTATCTGGACTAGCGGGGGGGAGGCCTCAGGAGAGACCCAGTACTTC. The whole variable domain, remainder taken from reference TRBV12-5 and TRBJ2-5, is DARVTQTPRHKVTEMGQEVTMRCQPILGHNTVFWYRQTMMQGLELLAYFRNRAPLDDSGMPKDRFSAEMPDATLATLKIQPSEPRDSAVYFCASGIWTSGGEASGETQYFGPGTRLLVL.

This clonotype was detected ten times or more. The J gene is TRBJ2-1, the V gene TRBV28; D possibly corresponds to TRBD2 (5 bases). With 4 bases removed from V and 5 bases from J, the gap between germline ends came to 6 bases. This CDR3 spans 12 amino acids. From germline, CDR1 is MDHEN and CDR2 SYDVKM. In DNA, the CDR3 is TGTGCCAGCAGTTCTAGCCACAATGAGCAGTTCTTC. Its protein product is CASSSSHNEQFF.

This clonotype was seen a handful of times. This chain joins TRBV9 and TRBJ1-1; TRBD1 aligns across 8 bases. The germline V gene encodes CDR1 SGDLS and CDR2 YYNGEE. There are 16 residues in the CDR3. V shed 4 bases, J shed 1 base, and the junction held 9 bases outside the gene matches. CDR3 region: CASSLTTGDRNTEAFF. The DNA of the CDR3 is TGTGCCAGCAGCCTTACGACAGGGGACCGGAACACTGAAGCTTTCTTT.